The subject of this entry is one T cell receptor (beta chain). The data belong to a study of blood T cell repertoires in COVID-19. Sequencing was performed with immunoSEQ multiplex PCR; in TCRdb, only in-frame clones are kept and a portion is missing. Of 250,000 to 400,000 clones detected, about nine tenths appear once; the ten largest clones hold under 2%. The sequence came from a woman younger than 45 with COVID-19, enrolled during active disease. Sequencing was performed on peripheral blood.

CDR3 in DNA: TGTGCCAGCATTTGGGAGCCCCTCCACTTT. Residues: CASIWEPLHF. The chain links TRBV5-8 to TRBJ1-6, with D unclear. The germline V gene encodes CDR1 SGHTS and CDR2 YDEGEE. The V gene lost 6 bases and the J gene lost 13 bases, with 8 bases spanning the gap. CDR3 length equals 10 residues. Full variable domain (rest looked up from reference TRBV5-8 and TRBJ1-6): EAGVTQSPTHLIKTRGQQATLRCSPISGHTSVYWYQQALGLGLQFLLWYDEGEERNRGNFPPRFSGRQFPNYSSELNVNALELEDSALYLCASIWEPLHFGNGTRLTVT.